This is a list of T cell receptor beta chains from one sample in a study of blood T cells in healthy people across ages. MiXCR was run by TCRdb on the 5' RACE reads, yielding one entry per CDR3 protein. The sample includes 630,000 or so distinct CDR3 sequences, about a third of them seen just once. The sample consisted of blood. These receptors were obtained from a woman older than 75 in good health. Both conserved end residues are part of each CDR3. The order of the fields is D gene, clone size, J gene, V gene, CDR3 length, CDR3 DNA, CDR3 protein. D genes are given only for firm matches. The size of a clone is reported for some rows only, either as once, few or many, or as a class for expanded clones.

NA many TRBJ2-5 TRBV5-1 13 TGCGCCAGCAGCTGGGATCCCGACGGGACCCAGTACTTC CASSWDPDGTQYF
NA NA TRBJ1-1 TRBV7-2 16 TGTGCCAGCAGCCCACTGGGGGCAGGAGGTTCTTGGGAAGCTTTCTTT CASSPLGAGGSWEAFF
NA NA TRBJ1-5 TRBV6-6 13 TGTGCCGGCAGTTACTCGTACAATCAGCCCCAGCATTTT CAGSYSYNQPQHF
TRBD1 many TRBJ1-4 TRBV7-8 15 TGTGCCAGCAGCTTAACCGGGACAGCTAATGAAAAACTGTTTTTT CASSLTGTANEKLFF
TRBD2 few TRBJ2-3 TRBV12-3/TRBV12-4 15 TGTGCCAGCAGGTTGGGACTAGCGGCCACAGATACGCAGTATTTT CASRLGLAATDTQYF
TRBD2 NA TRBJ2-7 TRBV7-2 16 TGTGCCAGCAGCCCCTTAGGCGGGGGGACCCCCTACGAGCAGTACTTC CASSPLGGGTPYEQYF
NA NA TRBJ1-1 TRBV2 13 TGTGCCAGCAGTGGGCGAGGTAGGGAGGGAGCTTTCTTT CASSGRGREGAFF
NA NA TRBJ2-2 TRBV6-2/TRBV6-3 15 TGTGCCAGCAGTTACCGGCGGGGGAACACCGGGGAGCTGTTTTTT CASSYRRGNTGELFF
NA NA TRBJ2-5 TRBV5-5 15 TGTGCCAGCAGCTTGGTCTGGGACGACCAAGAGACCCAGTACTTC CASSLVWDDQETQYF
TRBD1 many TRBJ2-7 TRBV28 14 TGTGCCAGCAGTTCGGGACAGTGGTCCTACGAGCAGTACTTC CASSSGQWSYEQYF
NA many TRBJ2-3 TRBV5-1 15 TGCGCCAGCAGCTTGGCCCCTACTAGCACAGATACGCAGTATTTT CASSLAPTSTDTQYF
NA few TRBJ2-3 TRBV18 16 TGTGCCAGCTCACCTCGGGAGGGGGCAGGTGCAGATACGCAGTATTTT CASSPREGAGADTQYF
NA NA TRBJ1-1 TRBV20-1 15 TGCAGTGCTAGAGAGTGGGGGCTAGGGGTCACTGAAGCTTTCTTT CSAREWGLGVTEAFF
NA many TRBJ1-2 TRBV20-1 12 TGCAGTTTAATTGGGGGGTTCTATGGCTACACCTTC CSLIGGFYGYTF
NA many TRBJ2-5 TRBV6-5 14 TGTGCCAGCAGTACATCAGGGGCTCGGGAGACCCAGTACTTC CASSTSGARETQYF
NA few TRBJ2-2 TRBV29-1 12 TGCAGCGGGGGGGCTGCCACCGGGGAGCTGTTTTTT CSGGAATGELFF